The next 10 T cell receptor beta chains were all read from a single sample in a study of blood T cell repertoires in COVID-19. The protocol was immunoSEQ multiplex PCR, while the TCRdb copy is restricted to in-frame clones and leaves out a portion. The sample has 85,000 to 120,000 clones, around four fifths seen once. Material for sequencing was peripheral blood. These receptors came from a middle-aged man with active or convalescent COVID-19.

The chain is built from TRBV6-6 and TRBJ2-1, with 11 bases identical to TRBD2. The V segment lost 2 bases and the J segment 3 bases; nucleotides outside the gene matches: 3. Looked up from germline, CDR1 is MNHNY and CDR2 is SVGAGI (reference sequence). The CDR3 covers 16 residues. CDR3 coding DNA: TGTGCCAGCAGTTACATAGCGGGGGGGCTCTACAATGAGCAGTTCTTC. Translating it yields CASSYIAGGLYNEQFF.

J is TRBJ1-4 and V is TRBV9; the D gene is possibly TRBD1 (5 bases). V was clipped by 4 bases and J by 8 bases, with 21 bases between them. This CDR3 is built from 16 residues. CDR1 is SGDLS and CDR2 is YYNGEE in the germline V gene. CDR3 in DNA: TGTGCCAGCAGCCCCCGGGGGAGGGATGAGCGGGAAAAACTGTTTTTT. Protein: CASSPRGRDEREKLFF. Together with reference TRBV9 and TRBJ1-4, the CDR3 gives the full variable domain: DSGVTQTPKHLITATGQRVTLRCSPRSGDLSVYWYQQSLDQGLQFLIQYYNGEERAKGNILERFSAQQFPDLHSELNLSSLELGDSALYFCASSPRGRDEREKLFFGSGTQLSVL.

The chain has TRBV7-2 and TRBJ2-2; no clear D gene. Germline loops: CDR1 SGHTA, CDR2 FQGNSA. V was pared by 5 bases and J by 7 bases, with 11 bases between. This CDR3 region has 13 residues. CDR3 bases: TGTGCCAGCAGCCTAATTTTTATCGGGGAGCTGTTTTTT. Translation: CASSLIFIGELFF.

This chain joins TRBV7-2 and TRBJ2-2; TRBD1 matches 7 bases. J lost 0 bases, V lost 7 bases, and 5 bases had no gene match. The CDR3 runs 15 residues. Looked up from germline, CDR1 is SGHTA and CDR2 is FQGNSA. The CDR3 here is CASTDRETNTGELFF. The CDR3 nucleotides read TGTGCCAGCACTGACAGGGAAACGAACACCGGGGAGCTGTTTTTT. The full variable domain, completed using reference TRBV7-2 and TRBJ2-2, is GAGVSQSPSNKVTEKGKDVELRCDPISGHTALYWYRQSLGQGLEFLIYFQGNSAPDKSGLPSDRFSAERTGGSVSTLTIQRTQQEDSAVYLCASTDRETNTGELFFGEGSRLTVL.

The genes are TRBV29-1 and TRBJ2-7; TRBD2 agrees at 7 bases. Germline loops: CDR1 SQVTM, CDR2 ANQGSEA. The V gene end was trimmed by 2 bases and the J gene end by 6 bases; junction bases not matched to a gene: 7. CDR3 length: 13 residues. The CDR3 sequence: CSVENQGGAEQYF. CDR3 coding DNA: TGCAGCGTTGAAAACCAGGGAGGGGCCGAGCAGTACTTC.

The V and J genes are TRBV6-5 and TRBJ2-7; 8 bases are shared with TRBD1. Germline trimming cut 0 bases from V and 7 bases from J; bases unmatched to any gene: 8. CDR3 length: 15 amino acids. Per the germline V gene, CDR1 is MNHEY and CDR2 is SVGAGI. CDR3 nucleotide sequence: TGTGCCAGCAGTTACTCGATGGGACAGGCCAGAGAGCAGTACTTC. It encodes CASSYSMGQAREQYF.

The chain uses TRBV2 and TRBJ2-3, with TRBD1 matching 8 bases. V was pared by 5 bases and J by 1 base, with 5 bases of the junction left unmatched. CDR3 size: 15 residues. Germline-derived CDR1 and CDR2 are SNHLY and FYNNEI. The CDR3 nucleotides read TGTGCCAGCAGTACCCAGACAGGGGGCACAGATACGCAGTATTTT. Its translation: CASSTQTGGTDTQYF. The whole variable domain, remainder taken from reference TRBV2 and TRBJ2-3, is EPEVTQTPSHQVTQMGQEVILRCVPISNHLYFYWYRQILGQKVEFLVSFYNNEISEKSEIFDDQFSVERPDGSNFTLKIRSTKLEDSAMYFCASSTQTGGTDTQYFGPGTRLTVL.

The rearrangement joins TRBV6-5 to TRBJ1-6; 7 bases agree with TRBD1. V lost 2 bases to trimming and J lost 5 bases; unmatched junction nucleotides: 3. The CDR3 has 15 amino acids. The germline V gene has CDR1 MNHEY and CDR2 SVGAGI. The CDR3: CASSYDRANNSPLHF. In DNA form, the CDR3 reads TGTGCCAGCAGTTACGACAGGGCCAATAATTCACCCCTCCACTTT.

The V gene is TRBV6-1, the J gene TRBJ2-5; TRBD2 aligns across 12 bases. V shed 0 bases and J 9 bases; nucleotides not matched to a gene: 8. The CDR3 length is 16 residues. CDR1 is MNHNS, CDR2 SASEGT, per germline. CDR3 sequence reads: CASSEAASGGAGAQYF. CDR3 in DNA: TGTGCCAGCAGTGAAGCGGCTAGCGGGGGGGCGGGGGCCCAGTACTTC.

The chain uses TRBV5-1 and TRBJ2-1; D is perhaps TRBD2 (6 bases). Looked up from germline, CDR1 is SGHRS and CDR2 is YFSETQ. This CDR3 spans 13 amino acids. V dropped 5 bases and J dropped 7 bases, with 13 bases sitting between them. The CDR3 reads CASRPGTGNEQFF. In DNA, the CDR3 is TGCGCCAGCAGACCCGGGACTGGGAATGAGCAGTTCTTC.